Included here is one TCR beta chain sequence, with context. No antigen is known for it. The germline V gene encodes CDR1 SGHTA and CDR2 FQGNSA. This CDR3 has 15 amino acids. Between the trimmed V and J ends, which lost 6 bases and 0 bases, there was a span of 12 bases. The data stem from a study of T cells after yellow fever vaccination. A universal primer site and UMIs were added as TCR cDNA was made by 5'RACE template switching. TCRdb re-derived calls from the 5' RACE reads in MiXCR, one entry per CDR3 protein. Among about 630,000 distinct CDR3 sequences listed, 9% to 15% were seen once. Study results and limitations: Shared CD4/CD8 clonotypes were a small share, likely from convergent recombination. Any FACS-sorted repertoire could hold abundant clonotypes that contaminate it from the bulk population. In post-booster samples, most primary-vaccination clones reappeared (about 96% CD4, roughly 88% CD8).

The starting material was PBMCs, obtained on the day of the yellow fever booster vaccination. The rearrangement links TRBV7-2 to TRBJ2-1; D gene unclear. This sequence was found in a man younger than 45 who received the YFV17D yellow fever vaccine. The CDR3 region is CASREQVGSYNEQFF. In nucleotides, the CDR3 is TGTGCCAGCAGGGAGCAGGTCGGCTCCTACAATGAGCAGTTCTTC.